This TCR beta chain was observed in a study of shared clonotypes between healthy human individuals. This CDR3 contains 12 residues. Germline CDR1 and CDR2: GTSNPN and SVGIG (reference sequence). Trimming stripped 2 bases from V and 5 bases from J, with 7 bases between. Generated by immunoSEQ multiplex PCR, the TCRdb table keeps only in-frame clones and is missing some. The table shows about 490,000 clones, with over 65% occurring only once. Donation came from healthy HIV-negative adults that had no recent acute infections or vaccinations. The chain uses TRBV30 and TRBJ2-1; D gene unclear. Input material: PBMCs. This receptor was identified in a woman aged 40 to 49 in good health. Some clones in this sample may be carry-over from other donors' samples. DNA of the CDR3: TGTGCCTGGAGTCGGGTGAACAATGAGCAGTTCTTC. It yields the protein CAWSRVNNEQFF. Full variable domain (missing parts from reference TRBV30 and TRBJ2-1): SQTIHQWPATLVQPVGSPLSLECTVEGTSNPNLYWYRQAAGRGLQLLFYSVGIGQISSEVPQNLSASRPQDRQFILSSKKLLLSDSGFYLCAWSRVNNEQFFGPGTRLTVL.